This entry features one TCR beta chain sequence. This entry belongs to a study of control samples from healthy donors and cancer patients. This CDR3 is 14 amino acids long. Germline loops: CDR1 ENHRY, CDR2 SYGVKD. V shed 6 bases, J shed 5 bases, and the junction held 6 bases outside the gene matches. Profiled with immunoSEQ multiplex PCR; TCRdb holds only in-frame clones, not every one. The sample carries more than 100,000 clones, 88% recorded once. The sample taken for sequencing was blood. V usage is TRBV10-3 and J usage is TRBJ1-2; 10 bases are a match to TRBD1. The sequence was collected from a man in his forties or fifties in good health. The CDR3 DNA reads TGTGCCATCAGAGGGACAGGGGCGCCATATGGCTACACCTTC. Its protein is CAIRGTGAPYGYTF.